The 7 T cell receptor beta chains below all came from one sample that was sequenced in a study of CD8 T cells in ankylosing spondylitis. From the 5' RACE reads, TCRdb called clonotypes with MiXCR, one entry per CDR3 protein. The data show tens of thousands of distinct CDR3 sequences, 6% to 8% seen once. The sequencing input was synovial fluid, either unsorted or a sorted T cell fraction (not recorded which). The source is a male donor with ankylosing spondylitis.

The chain joins TRBV3-1 to TRBJ2-1, with TRBD2 matching 15 bases. Germline-derived CDR1 and CDR2 are LGHDT and YNNKEL (reference sequence). The CDR3 loop spans 16 amino acids. V gave up 4 bases and J gave up 6 bases; unmatched junction bases: 4. The CDR3 DNA reads TGTGCCAGCAGCCGCAAGGGACTAGCGGGAGGCAATGAGCAGTTCTTC. Protein product: CASSRKGLAGGNEQFF.

This clonotype was counted many times. This chain links TRBV4-1 with TRBJ2-5; 8 bases match TRBD1. Losses at the gene ends were 3 bases for V and 1 base for J; bases not matched to a gene: 13. CDR1 and CDR2 from the germline V gene are MGHRA and YSYEKL. The CDR3 totals 18 residues. The CDR3 bases are TGCGCCAGCAGCCATGCAACCACCGGGACAGGATTCCAAGAGACCCAGTACTTC. Its protein is CASSHATTGTGFQETQYF.

DNA of the CDR3: TGTGCCAGCAGCTTTAATCTAGCGGGAGATCCCGTTTACAATGAGCAGTTCTTC. It translates to CASSFNLAGDPVYNEQFF. The chain combines TRBV11-2 with TRBJ2-1; TRBD2 matches 10 bases. The trim removed 3 bases at V and 4 bases at J, leaving 12 bases unmatched. The CDR3 runs 18 residues. The germline gives CDR1 SGHAT, CDR2 FQNNGV.

The chain links TRBV6-1 to TRBJ1-4, with a weak D call TRBD1 (5 bases). V shed 1 base and J shed 8 bases, with 11 bases lying between them. This CDR3 has 14 amino acids. Germline V gene data show CDR1 as MNHNS and CDR2 as SASEGT. CDR3 loop: CASSEVRVWEKLFF. The CDR3 DNA sequence: TGTGCCAGCAGTGAAGTCAGGGTGTGGGAAAAACTGTTTTTT.

This clonotype was detected many times. The rearrangement joins TRBV29-1 to TRBJ2-3; 10 nucleotides match TRBD1. Germline lookup yields CDR1 SQVTM and CDR2 ANQGSEA. This CDR3 is 14 amino acids long. The trim removed 6 bases at V and 2 bases at J, leaving 5 bases unmatched. CDR3 residues: CSVQGQGFTDTQYF. CDR3 sequence (DNA): TGCAGCGTGCAGGGACAGGGGTTCACAGATACGCAGTATTTT.

This clonotype was recorded at least ten times. The V and J genes are TRBV12-5 and TRBJ2-5; D unclear. CDR1 is LGHNT and CDR2 is FRNRAP in the germline V gene. Trimming pared 6 bases from V and 4 bases from J, leaving 12 bases between. This CDR3 is 13 amino acids long. CDR3 residues: CASGTETRETQYF. For the CDR3, the DNA is TGTGCTAGTGGGACGGAGACCCGAGAGACCCAGTACTTC.

The V gene is TRBV7-3, the J gene TRBJ2-2; a weak D match, TRBD2 (6 bases). The CDR3 runs 14 residues. Germline-derived CDR1 and CDR2 are SGHTA and FQGTGA. With 4 bases removed from V and 4 bases from J, the gap between germline ends came to 10 bases. CDR3 sequence: CASSSDYPTGELFF. The CDR3 DNA reads TGTGCCAGCAGCTCGGACTACCCCACCGGGGAGCTGTTTTTT.